The 18 T cell receptor beta chains reported below all come from one sample, sequenced in a study of patients and donors after allogeneic stem cell transplantation. From the RT-PCR reads, TCRdb called clonotypes with MiXCR, one entry per CDR3 protein. The sample lists about a million distinct CDR3 sequences, roughly 18% occurring once. The sequenced material came from blood, either unsorted or a sorted T cell fraction (not recorded which). The receptors stem from a human donor who was either an allogeneic HSCT recipient or a stem cell or donor lymphocyte infusion donor (not recorded which). It is not recorded whose cells these are; they may come from a transplant donor.

The chain is built from TRBV10-3 and TRBJ2-3; 8 positions match TRBD2. Per germline, CDR1 ENHRY and CDR2 SYGVKD. Trimming cost V 0 bases and J 3 bases; bases outside gene matches: 8. This CDR3 has 17 amino acids. The CDR3 loop reads CAISESTGRGETDTQYF. CDR3 DNA: TGTGCCATCAGTGAGTCGACGGGGCGGGGGGAGACAGATACGCAGTATTTT.

V usage is TRBV20-1 and J usage is TRBJ1-1; D is undetermined. CDR3 length: 14 residues. Germline values: CDR1 DFQATT, CDR2 SNEGSKA (reference sequence). Trimming pared 0 bases from V and 3 bases from J, leaving 11 bases between. CDR3 nucleotides: TGCAGTGCTAGAGATAGCCCTGGTGACACTGAAGCTTTCTTT. Translating it yields CSARDSPGDTEAFF.

This clonotype has more than one count but fewer than ten. The V gene is TRBV28, the J gene TRBJ1-5; D gene uncertain. Germline CDR1 and CDR2: MDHEN and SYDVKM. The CDR3 extends over 13 amino acids. V was trimmed by 8 bases and J by 5 bases, leaving 13 bases between them. CDR3 coding DNA: TGTGCCAGCGGGATGGAGGGTCATCAGCCCCAGCATTTT. Translation gives CASGMEGHQPQHF.

This clonotype was detected a few times. CDR3 sequence (DNA): TGTGCCAGCCAGGGGGGTCGAATCCAGTACTTC. Translated, it gives CASQGGRIQYF. The V call is TRBV12-3 or TRBV12-4, the J call TRBJ2-5, with TRBD1 as a possible D gene (7 bases). This CDR3 has 11 residues. Trimming removed 8 bases from V and 10 bases from J, with 14 bases in between.

Many counts were recorded for this clonotype. V usage is TRBV12-3 or TRBV12-4 and J usage is TRBJ2-7; TRBD1 matches at 8 bases. There are 12 residues in the CDR3. After removal of 0 bases from V and 12 bases from J, the junction contained 4 bases not matched to a gene. The CDR3 bases are TGTGCCAGCAGTTTAGCGCTAACAGGGGGGTACTTC. It is translated as CASSLALTGGYF.

The chain couples TRBV12-3 or TRBV12-4 to TRBJ1-2; weak D call: TRBD1 (5 bases). CDR3 length: 14 amino acids. V shed 3 bases and J shed 5 bases, with 13 bases lying between them. The CDR3 nucleotides read TGTGCCAGCAGTTTCGCTTTCAGGGAATATGGCTACACCTTC. This sequence encodes CASSFAFREYGYTF.

This clonotype occurred a few times. The chain joins TRBV3-1 to TRBJ2-2; unclear D gene. Trimming stripped 2 bases from V and 7 bases from J, with 14 bases between. Germline loops: CDR1 LGHDT, CDR2 YNNKEL (reference sequence). The CDR3 spans 15 residues. Here the CDR3 reads CASSQTQLRSGELFF. DNA of the CDR3: TGTGCCAGCAGCCAAACCCAGCTAAGAAGCGGGGAGCTGTTTTTT. The full variable domain, its missing parts supplied by reference TRBV3-1 and TRBJ2-2, is DTAVSQTPKYLVTQMGNDKSIKCEQNLGHDTMYWYKQDSKKFLKIMFSYNNKELIINETVPNRFSPKSPDKAHLNLHINSLELGDSAVYFCASSQTQLRSGELFFGEGSRLTVL.

V gene TRBV18 combines with J gene TRBJ2-7; 7 positions match TRBD2. This CDR3 contains 16 residues. The V gene's germline CDR1 is KGHSH and CDR2 LQKENI. V lost 1 base, J lost 2 bases, and 8 bases stayed unmatched. The DNA of the CDR3 is TGTGCCAGCTCACCACTAGGTACTAGCGAGACCTACGAGCAGTACTTC. Translation: CASSPLGTSETYEQYF. Together with reference TRBV18 and TRBJ2-7, the CDR3 gives the full variable domain: NAGVMQNPRHLVRRRGQEARLRCSPMKGHSHVYWYRQLPEEGLKFMVYLQKENIIDESGMPKERFSAEFPKEGPSILRIQQVVRGDSAAYFCASSPLGTSETYEQYFGPGTRLTVT.

The sample holds a few counts of this clonotype. The chain is built from TRBV24-1 and TRBJ2-7, with D perhaps assigned TRBD1 or TRBD2 (5 bases each). V lost 5 bases, J lost 2 bases, and 9 bases lay in between. CDR1 and CDR2 from the germline V gene are KGHDR and SFDVKD. The CDR3 totals 13 residues. The CDR3 spells CATSAGTAYEQYF. DNA of the CDR3: TGTGCCACCAGTGCCGGGACGGCCTACGAGCAGTACTTC.

The chain joins TRBV7-3 to TRBJ2-1, with a possible D match to TRBD2 (6 bases). V dropped 1 base and J dropped 0 bases, with 10 bases sitting between them. CDR3 length equals 16 residues. The germline CDR1 and CDR2 sequences are SGHTA and FQGTGA. The CDR3 DNA is TGTGCCAGCAGCTTAAACCTCGGGAGCTCCTACAATGAGCAGTTCTTC. This gives the protein CASSLNLGSSYNEQFF. Variable domain in full (rest from reference TRBV7-3 and TRBJ2-1): GAGVSQTPSNKVTEKGKYVELRCDPISGHTALYWYRQSLGQGPEFLIYFQGTGAADDSGLPNDRFFAVRPEGSVSTLKIQRTERGDSAVYLCASSLNLGSSYNEQFFGPGTRLTVL.

This clonotype was detected many times. The CDR3 nucleotides read TGTGCCAGCAGTGGGGGGAGTGAAGCTTTCTTT. Its protein is CASSGGSEAFF. The chain joins TRBV6-4 to TRBJ1-1; weak D call: TRBD1 (5 bases). Germline V gene lookup returns CDR1 MRHNA and CDR2 SNTAGT. Trimming removed 4 bases from V and 7 bases from J, with 7 bases in between. This CDR3 has 11 residues.

The V gene is TRBV4-1, the J gene TRBJ2-3, with 9 bases that match TRBD2. CDR3 length: 19 residues. Germline CDR1 is MGHRA and CDR2 is YSYEKL. Unmatched junction bases numbered 16, after V lost 4 bases and J lost 2 bases. The DNA of the CDR3 is TGCGCCAGCAGCCCCCGCGGGGTCTCGCGGGAGGGGATCACAGATACGCAGTATTTT. Residues: CASSPRGVSREGITDTQYF.

The sample holds a few counts of this clonotype. The chain links TRBV4-1 to TRBJ2-3; possible D gene TRBD2, 5 bases. With 0 bases removed from V and 7 bases from J, the gap between germline ends came to 11 bases. The CDR3 loop spans 14 amino acids. The germline gives CDR1 MGHRA, CDR2 YSYEKL. The CDR3 loop is CASSQDLSGNTQYF. The CDR3 DNA follows: TGCGCCAGCAGCCAAGATCTTTCCGGGAATACGCAGTATTTT.

V gene TRBV20-1 combines with J gene TRBJ2-5; a weak D match, TRBD2 (6 bases). Trimming left V 5 bases short and J 5 bases short, with 15 bases between. CDR3 size: 13 residues. The germline CDR1 and CDR2 sequences are DFQATT and SNEGSKA (reference sequence). The CDR3 loop reads CSAQTERGETQYF. The CDR3 bases are TGCAGTGCTCAGACGGAACGGGGGGAGACCCAGTACTTC.

V usage is TRBV2 and J usage is TRBJ1-6; D is uncertain. The V and J ends lost 2 bases and 6 bases respectively, with 2 bases between them. CDR3 size: 12 residues. Germline V lookup: CDR1 SNHLY, CDR2 FYNNEI. CDR3 bases: TGTGCCAGCAGTGAAACTAATTCACCCCTCCACTTT. Translated, it gives CASSETNSPLHF.

This clonotype was recorded a few times. This chain links TRBV4-3 with TRBJ2-7; D could derive from TRBD1 or TRBD2 (5 bases each). V was clipped by 0 bases and J by 6 bases, with 15 bases between them. Germline CDR1 LGHNA, CDR2 YSLEER. This CDR3 contains 15 residues. The CDR3 coding sequence is TGCGCCAGCAGCCAAGATATCAAGGGGAGAGGCGAGCAGTACTTC. The encoded protein is CASSQDIKGRGEQYF.

This clonotype has just a few counts. The chain uses TRBV20-1 and TRBJ2-5; 8 bases agree with TRBD2. The CDR3 spans 15 residues. CDR1 and CDR2 from the germline V gene are DFQATT and SNEGSKA (reference sequence). The V and J ends lost 7 bases and 5 bases, in that order; junction bases with no gene match: 15. This CDR3 reads CSVPGLVVPVETQYF. The CDR3 DNA follows: TGCAGTGTCCCGGGACTAGTCGTTCCGGTTGAGACCCAGTACTTC.

The sample holds many counts of this clonotype. The chain recombines TRBV5-1 with TRBJ2-1; D perhaps matches TRBD1 (5 bases). Germline loops: CDR1 SGHRS, CDR2 YFSETQ. The CDR3 extends over 17 amino acids. V was cut by 4 bases and J by 8 bases, with 25 bases left in between. CDR3 coding DNA: TGCGCCAGCAGCCGAGAAGGGGTACCCGGATCTTATGATGAGCAGTTCTTC. This sequence encodes CASSREGVPGSYDEQFF.